This T cell receptor (beta chain) was sequenced for a study of metastatic and nonmetastatic thyroid tumors. Study background: Samples came from malignant and benign thyroid patients, and repertoires were compared across blood and tumor or nodule tissue.

TCRdb re-clonotyped the PCR reads via MiXCR. The sample carries about 92,000 clones, about 15% recorded once. No treatment had been given to any patient before thyroid surgery. Germline V gene sequence: CDR1 MGHRA, CDR2 YSYEKL. The CDR3 is made up of 15 amino acids. Trimming removed 1 base at V and 2 bases at J, with 10 bases between. Sample: blood. The receptor comes from a female donor with papillary thyroid cancer or a benign thyroid nodule (not recorded which). Some clones in this sample may be carry-over from other donors' samples. The rearrangement joins TRBV4-1 to TRBJ2-3, with D possibly TRBD1 on 5 matching bases. The CDR3 sequence: CASSQGEGHTDTQYF. CDR3 nucleotide sequence: TGCGCCAGCAGCCAAGGGGAAGGACACACAGATACGCAGTATTTT.